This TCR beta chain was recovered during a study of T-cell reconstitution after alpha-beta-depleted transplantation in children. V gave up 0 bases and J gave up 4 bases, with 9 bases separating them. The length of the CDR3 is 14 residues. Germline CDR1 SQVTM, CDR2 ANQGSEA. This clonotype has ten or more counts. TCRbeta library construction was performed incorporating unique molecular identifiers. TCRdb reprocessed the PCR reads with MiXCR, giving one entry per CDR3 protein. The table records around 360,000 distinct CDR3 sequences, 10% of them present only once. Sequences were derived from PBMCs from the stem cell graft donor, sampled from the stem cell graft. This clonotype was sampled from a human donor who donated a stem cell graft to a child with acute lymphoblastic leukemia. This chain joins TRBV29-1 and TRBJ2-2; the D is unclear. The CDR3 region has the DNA TGCAGCGTTGAAGATCAAAGGTTCACCGGGGAGCTGTTTTTT. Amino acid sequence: CSVEDQRFTGELFF.